This TCR beta chain originates from a study of blood T cell repertoires in COVID-19. Study at large: Whether acute or convalescent, the COVID-19 samples came from the United States, Italy and Spain.

Authors' analysis steps: Reference gene primer amplification yielded estimated nucleated cell counts. The data were produced by immunoSEQ multiplex PCR, yet TCRdb's version contains in-frame clones alone and is incomplete. The D gene and trimming were derived from the DNA, and the V and J assignments and clone size from that table. The sample contains over 55,000 clones, 65% to 90% of which appear only once. This CDR3 has 15 residues. Germline-derived CDR1 and CDR2 are SGHDT and YYEEEE. V was pared by 1 base and J by 1 base, with 11 bases between. The TCR originated in a man aged 45 to 65 with acute or convalescent COVID-19. Sequences were obtained from peripheral blood. The chain combines TRBV5-6 with TRBJ2-5; a possible D gene is TRBD1 (6 bases). This CDR3 reads CASSLSPGVQETQYF. The DNA for the CDR3 is TGTGCCAGCAGCTTGTCCCCAGGGGTCCAAGAGACCCAGTACTTC.